The 25 T cell receptor beta chains reported below all come from one sample, sequenced in a study of graft-versus-host responses after intestinal transplantation. Only in-frame clones appear in the TCRdb table, and some are missing; sequencing was by immunoSEQ multiplex PCR. Of some 120,000 clones listed, more than 80% are singletons. Their target antigens are unknown. The sequencing here drew on unstimulated CD4+ T cells sorted from spleen or lymph node cells, taken before intestinal transplant. The receptors stem from a human donor who received an intestinal transplant.

This clone was observed a single time. The chain combines TRBV10-3 with TRBJ2-1; TRBD2 aligns across 9 bases. Trimming at V came to 8 bases and at J to 7 bases, leaving 15 bases not matched to a gene. The germline gives CDR1 ENHRY, CDR2 SYGVKD. This CDR3 is 16 amino acids long. CDR3 in DNA: TGTGCCATCGGGATATTAAGGGGACTAGCTGTGAATGAGCAGTTCTTC. It is translated as CAIGILRGLAVNEQFF.

V and J are TRBV7-2 and TRBJ2-3; D might be TRBD2 (6 bases). CDR1 is SGHTA, CDR2 FQGNSA, per germline. Trimming removed 7 bases at V and 2 bases at J, with 19 bases between. CDR3 length equals 16 residues. Here the CDR3 reads CASTPLAGTYTDTQYF. The CDR3 DNA sequence: TGTGCCAGCACTCCCCTCGCGGGGACCTACACAGATACGCAGTATTTT.

The chain joins TRBV7-9 to TRBJ2-5; the D is unclear. This CDR3 spans 13 amino acids. Germline V gene lookup returns CDR1 SEHNR and CDR2 FQNEAQ (reference sequence). Trimming cost V 1 base and J 5 bases, with 8 bases left between them. This CDR3 reads CASSLGYQETQYF. For the CDR3, the DNA is TGTGCCAGCAGCTTAGGGTATCAGGAGACCCAGTACTTC. Full variable domain (remainder filled in from reference TRBV7-9 and TRBJ2-5): DTGVSQNPRHKITKRGQNVTFRCDPISEHNRLYWYRQTLGQGPEFLTYFQNEAQLEKSRLLSDRFSAERPKGSFSTLEIQRTEQGDSAMYLCASSLGYQETQYFGPGTRLLVL.

The V and J genes are TRBV2 and TRBJ1-6; tentatively, D is TRBD1 (6 bases). The CDR3 spans 14 residues. Trimming pared 4 bases from V and 7 bases from J, leaving 11 bases between. The germline V gene encodes CDR1 SNHLY and CDR2 FYNNEI. Here the CDR3 reads CASSGGTRNSPLHF. The CDR3 coding sequence is TGTGCCAGCAGTGGAGGGACACGGAATTCACCCCTCCACTTT.

The chain links TRBV2 to TRBJ2-5; D perhaps matches TRBD1 (7 bases). CDR1 is SNHLY, CDR2 FYNNEI, per germline. CDR3 length: 12 amino acids. With 8 bases removed from V and 4 bases from J, the gap between germline ends came to 11 bases. The CDR3 here is CASGGTVETQYF. Here the CDR3 DNA reads TGTGCCAGCGGGGGGACAGTAGAGACCCAGTACTTC. Based on the CDR3 plus reference TRBV2 and TRBJ2-5, the full variable domain is EPEVTQTPSHQVTQMGQEVILRCVPISNHLYFYWYRQILGQKVEFLVSFYNNEISEKSEIFDDQFSVERPDGSNFTLKIRSTKLEDSAMYFCASGGTVETQYFGPGTRLLVL.

The J gene is TRBJ2-1, the V gene TRBV7-3; 7 positions agree with TRBD2. This CDR3 spans 14 amino acids. Per the germline V gene, CDR1 is SGHTA and CDR2 is FQGTGA. Trimming at V came to 4 bases and at J to 4 bases, leaving 4 bases not matched to a gene. CDR3 DNA sequence: TGTGCCAGCAGCTCCGGGACTATTTACAATGAGCAGTTCTTC. It codes for CASSSGTIYNEQFF.

The chain is built from TRBV5-1 and TRBJ2-3; 10 nucleotides line up with TRBD2. V gave up 2 bases and J gave up 1 base; unmatched junction bases: 7. The CDR3 has 17 residues. The germline V gene has CDR1 SGHRS and CDR2 YFSETQ. The CDR3 DNA reads as TGCGCCAGCAGCTTAAGCGGGGGGGCCGGTGGCACAGATACGCAGTATTTT. Residues: CASSLSGGAGGTDTQYF. Together with reference TRBV5-1 and TRBJ2-3, the CDR3 gives the full variable domain: KAGVTQTPRYLIKTRGQQVTLSCSPISGHRSVSWYQQTPGQGLQFLFEYFSETQRNKGNFPGRFSGRQFSNSRSEMNVSTLELGDSALYLCASSLSGGAGGTDTQYFGPGTRLTVL.

Here the CDR3 DNA reads TGTGCCAGCAAATCTAGCACTTTGACAGATACGCAGTATTTT. It translates to CASKSSTLTDTQYF. This chain links TRBV6-1 with TRBJ2-3, with D possibly TRBD2 on 5 matching bases. Germline CDR1 reads MNHNS; CDR2 reads SASEGT. This CDR3 spans 14 amino acids. Trimming shortened V by 7 bases and J by 3 bases, and 14 bases separated the two germline ends.

The rearrangement links TRBV11-2 to TRBJ2-3; no clear D. CDR3 length: 13 residues. Trimming removed 1 base from V and 4 bases from J, with 6 bases in between. From germline, CDR1 is SGHAT and CDR2 FQNNGV. CDR3: CASSLGLPDTQYF. The CDR3 bases are TGTGCCAGCAGCTTAGGGCTCCCAGATACGCAGTATTTT.

V usage is TRBV9 and J usage is TRBJ2-7; possibly TRBD2 for D (5 bases). V was cut by 3 bases and J by 6 bases, with 7 bases left in between. The CDR3 sequence is 11 residues long. The V gene's germline CDR1 is SGDLS and CDR2 YYNGEE. CDR3 nucleotides: TGTGCCAGCAGCGCCGAGGGCGAGCAGTACTTC. Protein sequence: CASSAEGEQYF.

V gene TRBV5-1 combines with J gene TRBJ2-5; D gene uncertain. Germline loops: CDR1 SGHRS, CDR2 YFSETQ. The CDR3 is 12 amino acids. V shed 4 bases and J shed 5 bases, with 9 bases lying between them. The CDR3 coding sequence is TGCGCCAGCAGCGGAGTAAGGGAGACCCAGTACTTC. This codes for CASSGVRETQYF.

This chain links TRBV19 with TRBJ1-6; perhaps TRBD1 as D (5 bases). Between the trimmed V and J ends, which lost 5 bases and 8 bases, there was a span of 22 bases. Germline CDR1 LNHDA, CDR2 SQIVND (reference sequence). This CDR3 is 17 amino acids long. The CDR3 coding sequence is TGTGCCAGTAGTTTGTCAGGGCTGGGGTTATCGCATTCACCCCTCCACTTT. Encoded protein: CASSLSGLGLSHSPLHF.

This rearrangement joins TRBV10-3 to TRBJ2-3; maybe TRBD2 (7 bases). CDR3 size: 14 residues. V was cut by 4 bases and J by 7 bases, with 15 bases left in between. Germline lookup yields CDR1 ENHRY and CDR2 SYGVKD. This chain's CDR3 is CAISVGGGSNTQYF. CDR3 coding DNA: TGTGCCATCAGTGTAGGCGGGGGCTCAAATACGCAGTATTTT.

This sequence joins TRBV10-1 and TRBJ1-1, with no clear D. There are 14 residues in the CDR3. V lost 6 bases and J 1 base, leaving 12 bases between the germline ends. Looked up from germline, CDR1 is WNHNN and CDR2 is SYGVQD (reference sequence). The CDR3 DNA reads TGCGCCAGCAGACCTTCGGACGGGAACACTGAAGCTTTCTTT. Protein: CASRPSDGNTEAFF.

The rearrangement joins TRBV11-3 to TRBJ1-4, with a possible D match to TRBD1 (5 bases). V lost 5 bases, J lost 5 bases, and 9 bases lay in between. The CDR3 has 13 residues. The germline V gene encodes CDR1 SGHNT and CDR2 YENEEA. The CDR3 nucleotides are TGTGCCAGCAGCGGGAGGACAAATGAAAAACTGTTTTTT. Encoded protein: CASSGRTNEKLFF.

V gene TRBV9 combines with J gene TRBJ2-5; D is ambiguous. The CDR3 loop spans 15 amino acids. CDR1 is SGDLS and CDR2 is YYNGEE in the germline V gene. Trimming removed 0 bases at V and 3 bases at J, with 12 bases between. In nucleotides, the CDR3 is TGTGCCAGCAGCGTAGAGGGATACCGGGAAGAGACCCAGTACTTC. This gives the protein CASSVEGYREETQYF. Based on the CDR3 plus reference TRBV9 and TRBJ2-5, the full variable domain is DSGVTQTPKHLITATGQRVTLRCSPRSGDLSVYWYQQSLDQGLQFLIQYYNGEERAKGNILERFSAQQFPDLHSELNLSSLELGDSALYFCASSVEGYREETQYFGPGTRLLVL.

The rearrangement links TRBV5-1 to TRBJ2-5; 13 bases line up with TRBD2. V shed 4 bases and J 2 bases; nucleotides not matched to a gene: 5. CDR1 is SGHRS and CDR2 is YFSETQ in the germline V gene. The length of the CDR3 is 16 residues. The CDR3, as DNA: TGCGCCAGCAGCCAACTAGCGGGGGGGCCTCAAGAGACCCAGTACTTC. Translating gives CASSQLAGGPQETQYF.

The V and J genes are TRBV6-5 and TRBJ1-6; D gene ambiguous. Trimming removed 7 bases at V and 16 bases at J, with 14 bases between. This CDR3 is built from 11 residues. CDR1 MNHEY and CDR2 SVGAGI come from the germline V gene. The CDR3 is CASMGETSLHF. CDR3 coding DNA: TGTGCCAGCATGGGTGAGACTTCGCTCCACTTT.

This chain links TRBV10-1 with TRBJ2-7; no definite D call. Germline CDR1 WNHNN, CDR2 SYGVQD (reference sequence). CDR3 length: 13 residues. V gave up 5 bases and J gave up 1 base, with 9 bases separating them. In DNA form, the CDR3 reads TGCGCCAGCAGTCCGGGTCCGTCCTACGAGCAGTACTTC. This gives the protein CASSPGPSYEQYF.

The rearrangement links TRBV7-3 to TRBJ1-5; D not resolved. Deletions cut 4 bases from V and 5 bases from J, with 15 bases between. Germline assignment: CDR1 SGHTA and CDR2 FQGTGA. The CDR3 runs to 15 residues. The CDR3 protein is CASSSTGWEDQPQHF. CDR3 bases: TGTGCCAGCAGCTCCACGGGGTGGGAAGATCAGCCCCAGCATTTT.

The chain joins TRBV7-9 to TRBJ2-7; maybe TRBD1 (8 bases). The CDR3 spans 14 residues. The V end lost 3 bases, the J end lost 8 bases, and 17 bases lay between the germline ends. The V gene's germline CDR1 is SEHNR and CDR2 FQNEAQ (reference sequence). CDR3 in amino acids: CASSFGQGGSQQYF. The CDR3 bases are TGTGCCAGCAGCTTCGGACAGGGAGGGTCTCAGCAGTACTTC.

V and J are TRBV7-7 and TRBJ1-5; D uncertain. Trimming left V 5 bases short and J 6 bases short, with 11 bases between. The germline V gene has CDR1 SSHAT and CDR2 FNYEAQ (reference sequence). This CDR3 spans 13 amino acids. This CDR3 reads CASSPQLGQPQHF. CDR3 DNA: TGTGCCAGCAGCCCCCAGTTGGGTCAGCCCCAGCATTTT.

CDR3: CASSYKGGNTEAFF. CDR3 nucleotides: TGCGCCAGCAGCTACAAAGGAGGGAACACTGAAGCTTTCTTT. The V gene is TRBV5-1, the J gene TRBJ1-1; no clear D. Germline CDR1 and CDR2: SGHRS and YFSETQ. The CDR3 length is 14 residues. V lost 3 bases, J lost 1 base, and 10 bases lay in between.

V usage is TRBV11-2 and J usage is TRBJ2-3; D not certain. CDR1 and CDR2 from the germline V gene are SGHAT and FQNNGV. V dropped 5 bases and J dropped 1 base, with 7 bases sitting between them. The CDR3 totals 13 residues. CDR3 coding DNA: TGTGCCAGCAGCCTTGGGGGCACAGATACGCAGTATTTT. Translated: CASSLGGTDTQYF. Full variable domain (missing parts from reference TRBV11-2 and TRBJ2-3): EAGVAQSPRYKIIEKRQSVAFWCNPISGHATLYWYQQILGQGPKLLIQFQNNGVVDDSQLPKDRFSAERLKGVDSTLKIQPAKLEDSAVYLCASSLGGTDTQYFGPGTRLTVL.

The chain joins TRBV5-1 to TRBJ1-5; maybe TRBD1 (5 bases). The V and J ends lost 0 bases and 4 bases respectively, with 14 bases between them. CDR1 and CDR2 (germline): SGHRS, YFSETQ. The CDR3 sequence is 16 residues long. In DNA, the CDR3 is TGCGCCAGCAGCTTGGGCGTGGTAGGGGAGAATCAGCCCCAGCATTTT. It specifies CASSLGVVGENQPQHF.